This paragraph reports one TCR beta chain. The sample is drawn from a study of blood T cell repertoires in COVID-19. Study overall: Sources were T cells, B-cell-depleted T cells, or PBMCs; the material itself was cDNA or gDNA.

Enrolment of Seattle patients took place during active infection, and they were followed longitudinally. V was clipped by 4 bases and J by 4 bases, with 8 bases between them. CDR3 length equals 12 residues. From germline, CDR1 is LGHDT and CDR2 YNNKEL (reference sequence). Original processing methods: For nucleated cells, counts were estimated from reference gene primer amplification. Measured with immunoSEQ multiplex PCR; TCRdb has only the in-frame clones, and not every one. V, J and clone size reflect that table, while D and trimming were determined from the DNA. The table lists about 93,000 clones, approximately 91% of them singletons.

This sequence was found in a man aged 60-69 years with COVID-19, enrolled during active disease. Sequencing was done on a sample of peripheral blood. The rearrangement uses TRBV3-1 (or the pseudogene TRBV3-2) and TRBJ2-7; no firm D call. For the CDR3, the DNA is TGTGCCAGCAGCCGTTCCTTTTACGAGCAGTACTTC. This codes for CASSRSFYEQYF.